This passage covers 8 T cell receptor beta chains from one sample sequenced in a study of blood T cell repertoires in COVID-19. Sequenced by immunoSEQ multiplex PCR; TCRdb stores in-frame clones only, minus some. The table has 120,000 or so clones, over 75% seen once. The sample comprised peripheral blood. The origin of the receptors is a woman of 80 years or more with acute or convalescent COVID-19.

This clone was picked up a small number of times. The V call is TRBV3-1 (or the pseudogene TRBV3-2), the J call TRBJ2-4, with a possible D match to TRBD1 (6 bases). V shed 4 bases and J shed 6 bases, with 10 bases lying between them. Germline CDR1 is LGHDT and CDR2 is YNNKEL (reference sequence). The CDR3 totals 13 residues. CDR3 loop: CASSRTQGNIQYF. In DNA form, the CDR3 reads TGTGCCAGCAGCCGAACACAGGGAAACATTCAGTACTTC.

This clone showed up just once. The CDR3 protein is CASSIGQGLNQPQHF. The CDR3 DNA is TGTGCCAGTAGTATAGGACAGGGCCTAAATCAGCCCCAGCATTTT. V and J are TRBV19 and TRBJ1-5; the match to TRBD1 covers 7 bases. Germline V gene lookup returns CDR1 LNHDA and CDR2 SQIVND (reference sequence). The junction had 4 bases not matched to a gene; V was cut back by 1 base and J by 4 bases. The CDR3 is 15 amino acids.

V and J are TRBV19 and TRBJ1-1; D not certain. Germline lookup yields CDR1 LNHDA and CDR2 SQIVND (reference sequence). Between the trimmed V and J ends, which lost 3 bases and 3 bases, there was a span of 14 bases. The CDR3 contains 15 residues. The CDR3: CASSINRGGDTEAFF. The CDR3 nucleotides are TGTGCCAGTAGTATCAACAGAGGCGGGGACACTGAAGCTTTCTTT.

The chain uses TRBV28 and TRBJ1-2; TRBD1 matches 9 bases. CDR1 is MDHEN, CDR2 SYDVKM, per germline. This CDR3 is 15 amino acids long. Losses at the gene ends were 4 bases for V and 2 bases for J; bases not matched to a gene: 5. The CDR3, as DNA: TGTGCCAGCAGTTCCGCCGGGACAGGGAACTATGGCTACACCTTC. It codes for CASSSAGTGNYGYTF.

This clone was seen more than once but under ten times. This chain connects TRBV6-6 to TRBJ1-1; 11 bases agree with TRBD1. The CDR3 consists of 14 residues. The trim removed 5 bases at V and 4 bases at J, leaving 3 bases unmatched. CDR1 is MNHNY and CDR2 is SVGAGI in the germline V gene (reference sequence). CDR3 sequence: CASSRTGGGTEAFF. As DNA, the CDR3 is TGTGCCAGCAGTCGGACAGGGGGCGGCACTGAAGCTTTCTTT.

The chain has TRBV3-1 (or the pseudogene TRBV3-2) and TRBJ2-4, with D possibly matching TRBD2 (5 bases). V dropped 1 base and J dropped 8 bases, with 21 bases sitting between them. Germline V gene lookup returns CDR1 LGHDT and CDR2 YNNKEL (reference sequence). The CDR3 runs 17 residues. CDR3 nucleotide sequence: TGTGCCAGCAGCCAAGGAGTGCCCGGCTCTGGGAGTGACATTCAGTACTTC. It yields the protein CASSQGVPGSGSDIQYF.

Many counts were recorded for this clone. The chain links TRBV6-5 to TRBJ1-2; D gene uncertain. V dropped 6 bases and J dropped 4 bases, with 9 bases sitting between them. The CDR3 is made up of 12 amino acids. Germline V gene data show CDR1 as MNHEY and CDR2 as SVGAGI. DNA of the CDR3: TGTGCCAGCAGCTCTTACGGCTATGGCTACACCTTC. Translated, it gives CASSSYGYGYTF.

The chain employs TRBV4-1 and TRBJ2-2; the D gene is possibly TRBD2 (6 bases). CDR1 and CDR2 from the germline V gene are MGHRA and YSYEKL. Trimming stripped 6 bases from V and 4 bases from J, with 12 bases between. CDR3 length equals 14 residues. CDR3: CASRLPGGTGELFF. The CDR3 region has the DNA TGCGCCAGCAGACTCCCCGGGGGCACCGGGGAGCTGTTTTTT.